This entry features one T cell receptor (beta chain) sequence. Only a few counts were recorded for this clonotype. Which antigen it targets is not known. The junction departs from the called germline gene at one end, perhaps through a read error. This sample stems from a study of T cell repertoires in cytomegalovirus infection (dated by TCRdb to between 2018 and 2021). Describing the broader study: The HLA type of each donor mattered for the analysis, because public TCR beta signatures pointed to carriage of CMV infection along with the matching HLA type. Study-wide conclusions, independent of this receptor: Carriers of CMV infection plus the relevant HLA type were discriminated by the cumulative frequency of public TCR beta family members in the study cohort and in an independent approximately 360-donor cohort. The ex vivo response was dominated by HLA-C-restricted CMV-specific TCR beta clonotypes, which also provided the single most frequent clonotype in two of eight donors.

Sequenced on an Illumina HiSeq 1500. TCRdb took the public reads, trimmed them with fastp at Q25, ran MiXCR for clone calling and kept in-frame beta chains. Under each unique CDR3 protein, matching rows form one entry showing the most common genes and DNA. The sample contains a few hundred thousand distinct CDR3 sequences, about a sixth of them found a single time. The ten largest account for around 12% of the sample. Specimen: PBMCs. The receptor comes from a human donor in good health (CMV status not recorded). Some clones in this sample may be carry-over from other donors' samples.

The CDR3 corresponds to CASSSRLQETQYF. The bases read TGTGCTAGCAGCTCACGACTACAAGAGACCCAGTACTTC. This chain is built from TRBV7-7 and TRBJ2-5; tentative D gene TRBD2, with 5 bases matching. The CDR3 holds 13 amino acids from the cysteine to the phenylalanine. The DNA shown is the 39-base CDR3, in frame from base 1. Per the germline V gene (reference sequence), SSHAT is the CDR1 and FNYEAQ is the CDR2.